The 27 T cell receptor beta chains listed next were all sequenced from one sample in a study of response to subunit inactivated influenza vaccine. From the RT-PCR reads, TCRdb called clonotypes with MiXCR, one entry per CDR3 protein. This sample yields 500,000 to 650,000 distinct CDR3 sequences, of which 7.6% are seen a single time; 10% to 15% belongs to the top ten. The sample was PBMCs from blood, taken approximately 25 months after vaccination. These receptors all come from a man aged 50 to 75 who received an inactivated influenza vaccine.

The chain recombines TRBV20-1 with TRBJ1-5; 10 bases match TRBD1. CDR1 and CDR2 (germline): DFQATT, SNEGSKA (reference sequence). The CDR3 sequence is 15 residues long. Trimming took 3 bases from V and 3 from J; bases not matched to a gene: 5. The CDR3 DNA reads as TGCAGTGCTAGGAGACAGGGGGCAGCCAATCAGCCCCAGCATTTT. Translation: CSARRQGAANQPQHF.

This clonotype has a handful of counts. This chain connects TRBV29-1 to TRBJ2-1; D unclear. The CDR3 consists of 10 residues. The ends were cut back, 3 bases at V and 12 bases at J, with 9 bases in the middle. CDR1 is SQVTM and CDR2 is ANQGSEA in the germline V gene. This chain's CDR3 is CSVDSYAQFF. The CDR3 coding sequence is TGCAGCGTTGACAGCTATGCGCAGTTCTTC.

This clonotype was detected many times. This chain joins TRBV6-2 or TRBV6-3 and TRBJ2-2, with 7 bases fitting TRBD1. The trim removed 9 bases at V and 4 bases at J, leaving 11 bases unmatched. This CDR3 has 15 residues. Germline CDR1 is MNHEY and CDR2 is SVGEGT. CDR3: CASWDQGVITGELFF. Written as DNA, the CDR3 is TGTGCCAGTTGGGACCAGGGGGTTATCACCGGGGAGCTGTTTTTT.

The chain links TRBV5-1 to TRBJ2-2; a weak D match, TRBD2 (6 bases). Germline CDR1 reads SGHRS; CDR2 reads YFSETQ. V lost 4 bases and J 6 bases, leaving 10 bases between the germline ends. This CDR3 contains 13 residues. The CDR3 coding sequence is TGCGCCAGCAGCCTACCGGGGGCCGGGGAGCTGTTTTTT. Translated: CASSLPGAGELFF.

This sequence joins TRBV5-1 and TRBJ2-7; D is uncertain. Germline V gene lookup returns CDR1 SGHRS and CDR2 YFSETQ. Trimming removed 1 base from V and 6 bases from J, with 14 bases in between. The CDR3 loop spans 14 amino acids. CDR3 sequence: CASSLSYSNGEQYF. In nucleotides, the CDR3 is TGCGCCAGCAGCTTGTCGTACTCCAACGGCGAGCAGTACTTC.

This clonotype was counted ten times or more. J is TRBJ1-1 and V is TRBV5-1; D remains unclear. Between the trimmed V and J ends, which lost 2 bases and 0 bases, there was a span of 8 bases. Germline V gene data show CDR1 as SGHRS and CDR2 as YFSETQ. The CDR3 runs 14 residues. CDR3 nucleotides: TGCGCCAGCAGCTTCAAAACTATGAACACTGAAGCTTTCTTT. This gives the protein CASSFKTMNTEAFF.

This clonotype was seen at least ten times. This sequence joins TRBV2 and TRBJ2-5, with 9 nucleotides matching TRBD2. The length of the CDR3 is 14 residues. Trimming cost V 6 bases and J 6 bases; bases outside gene matches: 8. Germline-derived CDR1 and CDR2 are SNHLY and FYNNEI. The CDR3 coding sequence is TGTGCCAGCAGGATGGCGGGGGGGCCGAAGACCCAGTACTTC. Protein: CASRMAGGPKTQYF.

This clonotype was counted between two and nine times. CDR3 protein: CSARVFGTRHYGYTF. CDR3 DNA: TGCAGTGCTAGAGTGTTTGGGACAAGACACTATGGCTACACCTTC. This sequence joins TRBV20-1 and TRBJ1-2; weak D call: TRBD1 (6 bases). The germline V and J ends were trimmed by 1 base and 3 bases, with 15 bases remaining between them. The CDR3 spans 15 residues. Germline V gene lookup returns CDR1 DFQATT and CDR2 SNEGSKA (reference sequence).

This clonotype was detected many times. CDR3: CASSLKGGYEQYF. In DNA, the CDR3 is TGTGCCAGCAGCTTGAAAGGGGGCTACGAGCAGTACTTC. V usage is TRBV7-6 and J usage is TRBJ2-7; possibly TRBD1 for D (6 bases). Trimming removed 3 bases at V and 3 bases at J, with 9 bases between. There are 13 residues in the CDR3. Per the germline V gene, CDR1 is SGHVS and CDR2 is FNYEAQ.

This clonotype was counted only a few times. The gene calls are TRBV19 and TRBJ2-1; TRBD2 aligns across 8 bases. Trimming removed 7 bases from V and 4 bases from J; junction bases left unmatched: 6. Germline CDR1 LNHDA, CDR2 SQIVND (reference sequence). The CDR3 loop spans 14 amino acids. CDR3 in amino acids: CASTLSGVYNEQFF. The DNA of the CDR3 is TGTGCCAGTACCCTTAGCGGGGTTTACAATGAGCAGTTCTTC.

The chain employs TRBV7-8 and TRBJ2-2; a weak D match, TRBD1 (6 bases). Germline CDR1 and CDR2: SGHVS and FQNEAQ. V lost 1 base, J lost 5 bases, and 14 bases lay in between. This CDR3 has 16 amino acids. The DNA for the CDR3 is TGTGCCAGCAGCTTAGTCGCAGGGGCGCTGACCGGGGAGCTGTTTTTT. Amino acids: CASSLVAGALTGELFF.

On this clonotype: Its ends do not fully match the called genes, so a read error is possible. The chain links TRBV27 to TRBJ2-7; no reliable D call. Per the germline V gene, CDR1 is MNHEY and CDR2 is SMNVEV (reference sequence). This CDR3 spans 13 amino acids. The CDR3 loop reads CASRLQPTYEQYF. For the CDR3, the DNA is TGTGCCAGCCGTTTACAGCCTACCTACGAGCAGTACTTC.

This clonotype showed up many times. The chain carries TRBV24-1 and TRBJ2-3; D may be TRBD1 (5 bases). V was clipped by 5 bases and J by 0 bases, with 23 bases between them. Germline values: CDR1 KGHDR, CDR2 SFDVKD. The CDR3 is made up of 19 amino acids. For the CDR3, the DNA is TGTGCCACCAGTGGAAGGGGTTCCCAGGAGTCCGGGAGCACAGATACGCAGTATTTT. Translating it yields CATSGRGSQESGSTDTQYF.

With respect to this clonotype: Possible read error: a much larger clone is one base away. This chain connects TRBV10-3 to TRBJ2-1, with 7 bases that match TRBD2. Germline CDR1 reads ENHRY; CDR2 reads SYGVKD. This CDR3 region has 16 residues. V lost 2 bases to trimming and J lost 0 bases; unmatched junction nucleotides: 4. DNA of the CDR3: TGTGCCATCAGTGAGGAAGGCGGGGGCTCCTACAATGAGCAGTTCTTC. It codes for CAISEEGGGSYNEQFF.

The chain uses TRBV7-6 and TRBJ2-3; the D call may be TRBD1 or TRBD2 (5 bases each). The CDR3 is 15 residues long. The germline V gene encodes CDR1 SGHVS and CDR2 FNYEAQ. The V and J ends lost 4 bases and 2 bases respectively, with 13 bases between them. CDR3 bases: TGTGCCAGCAGCTCCCGGACGGGGCTCACAGATACGCAGTATTTT. It encodes CASSSRTGLTDTQYF. Full variable domain (rest looked up from reference TRBV7-6 and TRBJ2-3): GAGVSQSPRYKVTKRGQDVALRCDPISGHVSLYWYRQALGQGPEFLTYFNYEAQQDKSGLPNDRFSAERPEGSISTLTIQRTEQRDSAMYRCASSSRTGLTDTQYFGPGTRLTVL.

This chain joins TRBV20-1 and TRBJ1-6; TRBD1 is a possible D gene (5 bases). The V end was cut by 1 base, the J end by 1 base, with 8 bases between. The CDR3 consists of 15 residues. Germline CDR1 is DFQATT and CDR2 is SNEGSKA (reference sequence). CDR3 sequence: CSARVGPSYNSPLHF. The CDR3 bases are TGCAGTGCTAGAGTGGGGCCTTCCTATAATTCACCCCTCCACTTT.

This chain links TRBV30 with TRBJ2-6, with a possible D match to TRBD1 (6 bases). Germline V lookup: CDR1 GTSNPN, CDR2 SVGIG (reference sequence). V lost 4 bases to trimming and J lost 0 bases, with 13 bases between them. This CDR3 has 16 amino acids. The CDR3: CAWTLGHSSGANVLTF. CDR3 coding DNA: TGTGCCTGGACCTTGGGACACAGCTCTGGGGCCAACGTCCTGACTTTC.

This clonotype appeared many times. The J gene is TRBJ2-1, the V gene TRBV5-1; 14 nucleotides line up with TRBD2. There are 20 residues in the CDR3. CDR1 and CDR2 (germline): SGHRS, YFSETQ. The V segment lost 0 bases and the J segment 0 bases; nucleotides outside the gene matches: 8. In nucleotides, the CDR3 is TGCGCCAGCAGCTTGGTTGGACTAGCGGGAGGAGGGGGCTCCTACAATGAGCAGTTCTTC. Translated: CASSLVGLAGGGGSYNEQFF.

The V gene is TRBV28, the J gene TRBJ2-1; D is perhaps TRBD2 (5 bases). Germline CDR1 and CDR2: MDHEN and SYDVKM. V was trimmed by 2 bases and J by 0 bases, leaving 8 bases between them. There are 15 residues in the CDR3. The CDR3 DNA reads TGTGCCAGCAGTTTACGGGGTACCTCCTACAATGAGCAGTTCTTC. Encoded protein: CASSLRGTSYNEQFF.

The table lists this clonotype with a few counts. V usage is TRBV20-1 and J usage is TRBJ2-3, with D maybe TRBD2 (6 bases). V gave up 0 bases and J gave up 1 base, with 14 bases separating them. The CDR3 loop spans 16 amino acids. Per the germline V gene, CDR1 is DFQATT and CDR2 is SNEGSKA (reference sequence). Here the CDR3 reads CSARESTRERTDTQYF. The CDR3 DNA sequence: TGCAGTGCTAGAGAATCTACCCGGGAGCGCACAGATACGCAGTATTTT.

The chain joins TRBV5-1 to TRBJ2-5; either TRBD1 or TRBD2 may supply D (5 bases each). Germline lookup yields CDR1 SGHRS and CDR2 YFSETQ. The germline V and J ends were trimmed by 5 bases and 4 bases, with 18 bases remaining between them. The CDR3 sequence is 15 residues long. CDR3 DNA: TGCGCCAGCAGGTCTTACGGGGCACAAGGAGAGACCCAGTACTTC. Translated, it gives CASRSYGAQGETQYF.

This clonotype has ten or more counts. CDR3 coding DNA: TGTGCCAGCAGCCCCGCTGCGGGGGGGACCATAGATACGCAGTATTTT. It is translated as CASSPAAGGTIDTQYF. The V call is TRBV7-9, the J call TRBJ2-3, with 9 bases matching TRBD2. The CDR3 is 16 amino acids. The V segment lost 5 bases and the J segment 5 bases; nucleotides outside the gene matches: 11. The germline V gene has CDR1 SEHNR and CDR2 FQNEAQ (reference sequence).

This clonotype was counted only a few times. The chain joins TRBV2 to TRBJ2-5; 9 nucleotides align to TRBD2. This CDR3 has 18 residues. Trimming at V came to 1 base and at J to 4 bases, leaving 13 bases not matched to a gene. Germline values: CDR1 SNHLY, CDR2 FYNNEI. This CDR3 reads CASSEVVAGDWMGETQYF. As DNA, the CDR3 is TGTGCCAGCAGTGAAGTAGTAGCGGGGGATTGGATGGGAGAGACCCAGTACTTC.

This clonotype was counted only a few times. The chain links TRBV4-1 to TRBJ2-7, with TRBD2 identical over 10 bases. Per germline, CDR1 MGHRA and CDR2 YSYEKL. The CDR3 consists of 15 residues. V shed 1 base and J 9 bases; nucleotides not matched to a gene: 9. CDR3 protein: CASSQASGSVYGQYF. CDR3 DNA sequence: TGCGCCAGCAGCCAAGCTAGCGGGAGTGTGTATGGGCAGTACTTC.

This clonotype was detected many times. CDR3 region: CASSFTGLETQYF. Written as DNA, the CDR3 is TGCGCCAGCAGCTTTACAGGGTTGGAGACCCAGTACTTC. The chain combines TRBV5-1 with TRBJ2-5, with D perhaps matching TRBD1 (6 bases). Germline lookup yields CDR1 SGHRS and CDR2 YFSETQ. Trimming cost V 2 bases and J 5 bases, with 10 bases left between them. This CDR3 has 13 residues.

The table lists this clonotype with a few counts. The V gene is TRBV4-3, the J gene TRBJ2-5; a possible D gene is TRBD2 (6 bases). The CDR3 extends over 15 amino acids. The germline V gene has CDR1 LGHNA and CDR2 YSLEER. The ends were cut back, 1 base at V and 7 bases at J, with 16 bases in the middle. This CDR3 is CASSQVGGLAGTQYF. The CDR3 region has the DNA TGCGCCAGCAGCCAAGTTGGGGGACTCGCAGGGACCCAGTACTTC.

The CDR3 reads CASSQGAAGGRTYNEQFF. For the CDR3, the DNA is TGTGCCAGCAGCCAAGGGGCAGCGGGGGGGCGCACCTACAATGAGCAGTTCTTC. The chain combines TRBV4-2 with TRBJ2-1; 10 positions match TRBD2. Per germline, CDR1 LGHNA and CDR2 YNFKEQ. The junction had 8 bases not matched to a gene; V was cut back by 1 base and J by 2 bases. The CDR3 sequence is 18 residues long.